One sample yielded the 22 T cell receptor beta chains listed below, sequenced in a study of CD8+ T cells in alopecia areata. Treatment reported: oral pan-JAK inhibitor, 5-10 mg twice daily. In each case, RNA was isolated and then reverse transcribed into cDNA as the sequencing template. Clones were read by immunoSEQ multiplex PCR, and TCRdb kept only the in-frame ones, dropping some. Of roughly 140,000 clones listed, 65% to 90% are singletons. The starting material was CD8+ T cells sorted from blood, obtained at week 4, from a patient treated with tofacitinib. All receptors come from a human donor with alopecia areata.

The rearrangement links TRBV7-3 to TRBJ2-7; D possibly uses TRBD1 or TRBD2 (5 bases each). This CDR3 comprises 13 residues. V dropped 0 bases and J dropped 5 bases, with 8 bases sitting between them. Per the germline V gene, CDR1 is SGHTA and CDR2 is FQGTGA. The CDR3 sequence is CASSLTRGHEQYF. The CDR3 DNA reads TGTGCCAGCAGCTTAACGAGGGGCCACGAGCAGTACTTC.

The chain's CDR3 is CASSWEGAARAQETQYF. Here the CDR3 DNA reads TGTGCCAGCAGCTGGGAGGGTGCGGCCAGGGCCCAAGAGACCCAGTACTTC. The rearrangement joins TRBV7-2 to TRBJ2-5, with 7 bases matching TRBD2. The CDR3 extends over 17 amino acids. V gave up 4 bases and J gave up 1 base; unmatched junction bases: 12. Germline lookup yields CDR1 SGHTA and CDR2 FQGNSA.

The J gene is TRBJ2-2, the V gene TRBV11-2, with 7 nucleotides matching TRBD2. The CDR3 totals 15 residues. The J segment lost 1 base and the V segment lost 5 bases, leaving 4 bases of the junction unmatched. Germline loops: CDR1 SGHAT, CDR2 FQNNGV. In nucleotides, the CDR3 is TGTGCCAGCAGCCCCCCGGGGGGGAACACCGGGGAGCTGTTTTTT. Translating gives CASSPPGGNTGELFF.

The chain uses TRBV7-2 and TRBJ2-7; D is undetermined. CDR3 size: 12 residues. Germline values: CDR1 SGHTA, CDR2 FQGNSA. V was cut by 6 bases and J by 3 bases, with 9 bases left in between. DNA for the CDR3: TGTGCCAGCAGGGCCGGCGTCTACGAGCAGTACTTC. It encodes CASRAGVYEQYF.

The chain recombines TRBV12-5 with TRBJ1-1; no reliable D call. Trimming took 9 bases from V and 1 from J, leaving 12 bases between them. Germline V CDR1 and CDR2: LGHNT, FRNRAP. The CDR3 runs to 13 residues. For the CDR3, the DNA is TGTGCTAGCCTCTACCTGTCGAACACTGAAGCTTTCTTT. Protein sequence: CASLYLSNTEAFF.

The chain has TRBV13 and TRBJ1-1, with D unresolved. The CDR3 length is 13 residues. Trimming took 0 bases from V and 5 from J, leaving 7 bases between them. Germline V gene sequence: CDR1 PRHDT, CDR2 FYEKMQ (reference sequence). The CDR3 bases are TGTGCCAGCAGCTTAGGGCGAGAGACTGAAGCTTTCTTT. This codes for CASSLGRETEAFF.

The chain recombines TRBV4-1 with TRBJ2-7, with TRBD1 as a possible D gene (5 bases). Germline V gives CDR1 MGHRA, CDR2 YSYEKL. CDR3 length: 13 amino acids. V lost 4 bases and J 0 bases, leaving 7 bases between the germline ends. CDR3 nucleotide sequence: TGCGCCAGCAGCCCACAGGTCTCCTACGAGCAGTACTTC. Translating it yields CASSPQVSYEQYF.

This clone was observed a handful of times. V is TRBV29-1 and J is TRBJ2-2, with D perhaps TRBD1 (6 bases). CDR1 is SQVTM and CDR2 is ANQGSEA in the germline V gene. CDR3 size: 14 residues. The V end lost 3 bases, the J end lost 0 bases, and 8 bases lay between the germline ends. CDR3 bases: TGCAGCGTTGAGGGGACAACGAACACCGGGGAGCTGTTTTTT. It is translated as CSVEGTTNTGELFF.

This clone was seen a single time. The chain recombines TRBV28 with TRBJ2-7; no firm D call. The germline CDR1 and CDR2 sequences are MDHEN and SYDVKM. This CDR3 region has 14 residues. V lost 5 bases and J lost 0, with 11 bases in between. CDR3: CASSPRNPSYEQYF. The CDR3 DNA is TGTGCCAGCAGTCCCCGGAACCCCTCCTACGAGCAGTACTTC.

This clone has more than one count but fewer than ten. V gene TRBV30 combines with J gene TRBJ2-3; 8 bases are shared with TRBD1. CDR1 is GTSNPN, CDR2 SVGIG, per germline (reference sequence). The CDR3 contains 17 residues. Trimming removed 0 bases from V and 8 bases from J; junction bases left unmatched: 16. In DNA, the CDR3 is TGTGCCTGGAGTGTCCAACCCGGACAGGGTGGTGTGGGTACGCAGTATTTT. It codes for CAWSVQPGQGGVGTQYF.

Comments on this clone: Different DNA sequences within this sample yield the same CDR3. In nucleotides, the CDR3 is TGTGCCAGTAGTCGGGGGTACGAGCAGTACTTC. Translating it yields CASSRGYEQYF. The chain links TRBV7-9 to TRBJ2-7; D is perhaps TRBD2 (6 bases). The CDR3 consists of 11 residues. Trimming removed 9 bases at V and 4 bases at J, with 10 bases between. Germline CDR1 is SEHNR and CDR2 is FQNEAQ (reference sequence).

The chain has TRBV4-1 and TRBJ2-1; D gene unclear. Germline V gene sequence: CDR1 MGHRA, CDR2 YSYEKL. The CDR3 has 17 amino acids. V was cut by 0 bases and J by 0 bases, with 12 bases left in between. CDR3 sequence reads: CASSQDTPPRSYNEQFF. CDR3 sequence (DNA): TGCGCCAGCAGCCAAGATACTCCCCCTCGCTCCTACAATGAGCAGTTCTTC.

J is TRBJ2-2 and V is TRBV6-5; D is unresolved. The ends were cut back, 0 bases at V and 6 bases at J, with 14 bases in the middle. CDR3 length: 16 residues. Germline V gene data show CDR1 as MNHEY and CDR2 as SVGAGI. Here the CDR3 DNA reads TGTGCCAGCAGTTACTCAATCTTAACCGCCCCCGGGGAGCTGTTTTTT. This encodes CASSYSILTAPGELFF.

The chain couples TRBV10-3 to TRBJ1-2; D ambiguous. Germline V CDR1 and CDR2: ENHRY, SYGVKD. Trimming took 2 bases from V and 6 from J, leaving 10 bases between them. This CDR3 region has 13 residues. This chain's CDR3 is CAISEPTKNGYTF. In DNA form, the CDR3 reads TGTGCCATCAGTGAGCCGACTAAGAATGGCTACACCTTC.

The rearrangement uses TRBV6-6 and TRBJ2-2; 9 bases are a match to TRBD1. The J segment lost 5 bases and the V segment lost 6 bases, leaving 4 bases of the junction unmatched. This CDR3 is 14 amino acids long. Germline CDR1 reads MNHNY; CDR2 reads SVGAGI (reference sequence). This CDR3 is CASRGQGGTGELFF. The CDR3 DNA reads TGTGCCAGCAGGGGACAGGGTGGGACCGGGGAGCTGTTTTTT.

The CDR3 spells CASSQGATSGAYEQYF. The CDR3 DNA reads as TGTGCCAGCAGCCAAGGAGCGACTAGCGGGGCCTACGAGCAGTACTTC. This chain connects TRBV14 to TRBJ2-7; TRBD2 matches 11 bases. The CDR3 contains 16 residues. Trimming cost V 1 base and J 2 bases; bases outside gene matches: 4. From germline, CDR1 is SGHDN and CDR2 FVKESK.

The chain couples TRBV2 to TRBJ2-6; D not certain. Germline V gene lookup returns CDR1 SNHLY and CDR2 FYNNEI. This CDR3 is 11 amino acids long. The CDR3 sequence is CLLSGANVLTF. For the CDR3, the DNA is TGTCTTTTATCTGGGGCCAACGTCCTGACTTTC.

The chain links TRBV4-1 to TRBJ2-5, with D perhaps given as TRBD1 or TRBD2 (5 bases each). The germline V gene has CDR1 MGHRA and CDR2 YSYEKL. This CDR3 region has 15 residues. Trimming left V 0 bases short and J 5 bases short, with 13 bases between. The CDR3 sequence: CASSQDPGPLETQYF. The CDR3 region has the DNA TGCGCCAGCAGCCAAGATCCGGGACCACTGGAGACCCAGTACTTC.

The chain links TRBV7-8 to TRBJ2-1, with TRBD2 identical over 7 bases. CDR1 and CDR2 from the germline V gene are SGHVS and FQNEAQ. Trimming at V came to 4 bases and at J to 3 bases, leaving 6 bases not matched to a gene. This CDR3 has 15 residues. The CDR3 protein is CASSSTERGYNEQFF. The CDR3 DNA reads as TGTGCCAGCAGCTCCACCGAGCGGGGCTACAATGAGCAGTTCTTC.

The chain is built from TRBV7-3 and TRBJ1-1; D remains unclear. Trimming took off 0 bases at V and 5 bases at J, with 13 bases between the two ends. The CDR3 is 15 residues long. Germline lookup yields CDR1 SGHTA and CDR2 FQGTGA. The CDR3 protein is CASSLTNDLGTEAFF. As DNA, the CDR3 is TGTGCCAGCAGCTTAACGAACGATCTCGGGACTGAAGCTTTCTTT.

CDR3 nucleotide sequence: TGTGCCACTTCCGGGACTAGCTTCTACAATGAGCAGTTCTTC. It specifies CATSGTSFYNEQFF. The J gene is TRBJ2-1, the V gene TRBV19, with 9 bases matching TRBD2. CDR1 and CDR2 (germline): LNHDA, SQIVND (reference sequence). There are 14 residues in the CDR3. V shed 10 bases, J shed 3 bases, and the junction held 7 bases outside the gene matches. Drawing the rest from reference TRBV19 and TRBJ2-1, the complete variable domain is DGGITQSPKYLFRKEGQNVTLSCEQNLNHDAMYWYRQDPGQGLRLIYYSQIVNDFQKGDIAEGYSVSREKKESFPLTVTSAQKNPTAFYLCATSGTSFYNEQFFGPGTRLTVL.

This chain links TRBV6-6 with TRBJ2-7; 10 bases fit TRBD1. This CDR3 has 16 amino acids. With 2 bases clipped from V and 4 bases from J, the junction kept 8 bases outside the gene matches. Germline CDR1 reads MNHNY; CDR2 reads SVGAGI (reference sequence). The CDR3 sequence is CASSYTMGQGYYEQYF. CDR3 DNA: TGTGCCAGCAGTTACACGATGGGACAGGGGTATTACGAGCAGTACTTC.